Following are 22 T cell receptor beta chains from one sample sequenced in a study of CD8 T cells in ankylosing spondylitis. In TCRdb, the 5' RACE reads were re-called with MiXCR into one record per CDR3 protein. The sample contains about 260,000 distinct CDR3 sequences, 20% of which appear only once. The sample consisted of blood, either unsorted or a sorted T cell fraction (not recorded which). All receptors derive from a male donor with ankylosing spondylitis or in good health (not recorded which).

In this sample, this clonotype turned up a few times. CDR3 sequence: CASSLDRVATGELFF. The CDR3 coding sequence is TGCGCCAGCAGCTTGGACAGGGTGGCCACCGGGGAGCTGTTTTTT. The J gene is TRBJ2-2, the V gene TRBV5-1, with D perhaps matching TRBD1 (6 bases). Per the germline V gene, CDR1 is SGHRS and CDR2 is YFSETQ. V was shortened by 0 bases and J by 4 bases, with 10 bases between the two germline ends. The CDR3 is 15 amino acids.

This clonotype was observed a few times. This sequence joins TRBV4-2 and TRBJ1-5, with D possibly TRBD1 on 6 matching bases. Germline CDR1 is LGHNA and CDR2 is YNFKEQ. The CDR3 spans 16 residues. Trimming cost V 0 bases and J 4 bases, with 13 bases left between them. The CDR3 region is CASSQDPDRNNQPQHF. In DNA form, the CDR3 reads TGTGCCAGCAGCCAAGATCCGGACAGAAATAATCAGCCCCAGCATTTT.

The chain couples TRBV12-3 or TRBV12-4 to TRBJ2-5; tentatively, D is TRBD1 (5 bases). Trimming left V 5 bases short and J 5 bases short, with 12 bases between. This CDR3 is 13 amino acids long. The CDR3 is CASSPPTVETQYF. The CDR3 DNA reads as TGTGCCAGCAGTCCGCCGACAGTCGAGACCCAGTACTTC.

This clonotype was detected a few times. For the CDR3, the DNA is TGTGCCAGCAGCGTTGCCGTACTGAAAACCTACAATGAGCAGTTCTTC. This sequence encodes CASSVAVLKTYNEQFF. The chain employs TRBV9 and TRBJ2-1; D is unclear. Looked up from germline, CDR1 is SGDLS and CDR2 is YYNGEE. V was cut by 2 bases and J by 2 bases, with 14 bases left in between. The CDR3 sequence is 16 residues long. The whole variable domain, remainder taken from reference TRBV9 and TRBJ2-1, is DSGVTQTPKHLITATGQRVTLRCSPRSGDLSVYWYQQSLDQGLQFLIQYYNGEERAKGNILERFSAQQFPDLHSELNLSSLELGDSALYFCASSVAVLKTYNEQFFGPGTRLTVL.

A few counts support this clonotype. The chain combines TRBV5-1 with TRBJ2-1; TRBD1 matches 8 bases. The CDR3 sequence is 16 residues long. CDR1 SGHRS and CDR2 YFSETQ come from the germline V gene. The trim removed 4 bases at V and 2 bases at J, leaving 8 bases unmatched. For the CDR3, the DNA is TGCGCCAGCAGCCTGGACAGGGTACCACCCTACAATGAGCAGTTCTTC. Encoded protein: CASSLDRVPPYNEQFF. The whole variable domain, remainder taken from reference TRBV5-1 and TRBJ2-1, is KAGVTQTPRYLIKTRGQQVTLSCSPISGHRSVSWYQQTPGQGLQFLFEYFSETQRNKGNFPGRFSGRQFSNSRSEMNVSTLELGDSALYLCASSLDRVPPYNEQFFGPGTRLTVL.

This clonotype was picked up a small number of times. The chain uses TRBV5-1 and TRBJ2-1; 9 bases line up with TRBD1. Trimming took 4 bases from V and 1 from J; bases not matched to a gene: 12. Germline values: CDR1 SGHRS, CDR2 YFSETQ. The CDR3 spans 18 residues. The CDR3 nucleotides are TGCGCCAGCAGCCAACTATTGGGACAGGGTGGATCCTACAATGAGCAGTTCTTC. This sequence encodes CASSQLLGQGGSYNEQFF.

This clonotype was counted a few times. The CDR3 DNA is TGTGCCTGGAGTGTACGGTGGGGCAATCAGCCCCAGCATTTT. This encodes CAWSVRWGNQPQHF. V and J are TRBV30 and TRBJ1-5; the D is unclear. This CDR3 is 14 amino acids long. Trimming left V 0 bases short and J 2 bases short, with 8 bases between. The germline V gene encodes CDR1 GTSNPN and CDR2 SVGIG (reference sequence).

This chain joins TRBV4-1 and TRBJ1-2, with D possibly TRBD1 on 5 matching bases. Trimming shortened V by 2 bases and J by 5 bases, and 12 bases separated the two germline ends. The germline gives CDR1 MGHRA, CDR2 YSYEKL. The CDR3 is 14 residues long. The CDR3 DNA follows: TGCGCCAGCAGCCAATTAGGGGCCGGATATGGCTACACCTTC. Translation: CASSQLGAGYGYTF.

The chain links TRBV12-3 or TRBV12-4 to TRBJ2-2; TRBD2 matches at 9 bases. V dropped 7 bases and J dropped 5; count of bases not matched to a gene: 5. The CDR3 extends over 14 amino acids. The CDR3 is CASTLSGRTGELFF. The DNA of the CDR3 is TGTGCCAGCACCCTTAGCGGGAGAACCGGGGAGCTGTTTTTT.

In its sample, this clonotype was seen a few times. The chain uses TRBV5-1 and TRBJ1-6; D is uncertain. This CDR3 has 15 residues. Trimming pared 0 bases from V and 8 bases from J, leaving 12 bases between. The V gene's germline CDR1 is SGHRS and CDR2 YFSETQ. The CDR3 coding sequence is TGCGCCAGCAGCTTGGAATTTAGTGATGATTCACCCCTCCACTTT. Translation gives CASSLEFSDDSPLHF.

The CDR3 region has the DNA TGTGCCAGCAGGGATAGGACAAGCTTACAAGAGACCCAGTACTTC. This translates into CASRDRTSLQETQYF. V gene TRBV28 combines with J gene TRBJ2-5; tentative D call: TRBD1 (5 bases). Per germline, CDR1 MDHEN and CDR2 SYDVKM. V was shortened by 6 bases and J by 2 bases, with 16 bases between the two germline ends. The CDR3 has 15 residues.

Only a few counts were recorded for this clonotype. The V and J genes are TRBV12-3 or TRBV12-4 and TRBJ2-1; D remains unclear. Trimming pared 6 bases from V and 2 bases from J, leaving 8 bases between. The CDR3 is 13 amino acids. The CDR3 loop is CASSKNAYNEQFF. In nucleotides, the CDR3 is TGTGCCAGCAGCAAAAATGCCTACAATGAGCAGTTCTTC.

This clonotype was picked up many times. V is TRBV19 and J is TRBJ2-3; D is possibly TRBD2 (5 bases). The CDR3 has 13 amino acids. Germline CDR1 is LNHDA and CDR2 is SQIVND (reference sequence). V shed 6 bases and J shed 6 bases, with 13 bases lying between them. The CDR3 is CASSNTWEDTQYF. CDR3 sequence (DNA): TGTGCCAGTAGCAATACTTGGGAGGATACGCAGTATTTT.

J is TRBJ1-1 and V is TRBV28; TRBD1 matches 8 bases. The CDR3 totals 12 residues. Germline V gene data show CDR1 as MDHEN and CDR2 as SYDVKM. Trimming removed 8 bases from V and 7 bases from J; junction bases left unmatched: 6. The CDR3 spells CASRTGGVEAFF. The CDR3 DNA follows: TGTGCCAGCCGAACAGGGGGGGTTGAAGCTTTCTTT. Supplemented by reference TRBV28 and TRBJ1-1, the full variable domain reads DVKVTQSSRYLVKRTGEKVFLECVQDMDHENMFWYRQDPGLGLRLIYFSYDVKMKEKGDIPEGYSVSREKKERFSLILESASTNQTSMYLCASRTGGVEAFFGQGTRLTVV.

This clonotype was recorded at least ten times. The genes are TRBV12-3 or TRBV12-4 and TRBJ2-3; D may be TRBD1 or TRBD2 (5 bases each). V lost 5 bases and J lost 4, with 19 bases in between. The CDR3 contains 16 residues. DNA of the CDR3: TGTGCCAGCAGTAAAATTTCGGGACCGGCTCCAGATACGCAGTATTTT. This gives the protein CASSKISGPAPDTQYF.

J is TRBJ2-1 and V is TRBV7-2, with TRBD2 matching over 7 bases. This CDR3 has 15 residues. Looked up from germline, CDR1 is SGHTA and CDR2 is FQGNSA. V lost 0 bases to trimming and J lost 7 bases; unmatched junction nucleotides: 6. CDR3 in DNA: TGTGCCAGCAGCTTAGCGGGAGGGTTTTGGAATGAGCAGTTCTTC. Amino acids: CASSLAGGFWNEQFF. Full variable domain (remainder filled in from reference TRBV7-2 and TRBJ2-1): GAGVSQSPSNKVTEKGKDVELRCDPISGHTALYWYRQSLGQGLEFLIYFQGNSAPDKSGLPSDRFSAERTGGSVSTLTIQRTQQEDSAVYLCASSLAGGFWNEQFFGPGTRLTVL.

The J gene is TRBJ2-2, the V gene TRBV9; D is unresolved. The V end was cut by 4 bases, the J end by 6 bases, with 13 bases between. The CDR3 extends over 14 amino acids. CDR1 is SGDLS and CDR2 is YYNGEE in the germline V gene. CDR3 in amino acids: CASSLWLTAGELFF. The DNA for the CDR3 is TGTGCCAGCAGCTTGTGGCTTACCGCCGGGGAGCTGTTTTTT.

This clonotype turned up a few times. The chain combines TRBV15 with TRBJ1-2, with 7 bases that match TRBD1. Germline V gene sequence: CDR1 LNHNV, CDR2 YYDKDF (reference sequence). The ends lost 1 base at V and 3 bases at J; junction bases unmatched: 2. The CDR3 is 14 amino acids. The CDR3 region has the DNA TGTGCCACCAGCAGAGCTGACAGGGACTATGGCTACACCTTC. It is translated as CATSRADRDYGYTF. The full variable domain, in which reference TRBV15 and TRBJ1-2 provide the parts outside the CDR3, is DAMVIQNPRYQVTQFGKPVTLSCSQTLNHNVMYWYQQKSSQAPKLLFHYYDKDFNNEADTPDNFQSRRPNTSFCFLDIRSPGLGDTAMYLCATSRADRDYGYTFGSGTRLTVV.

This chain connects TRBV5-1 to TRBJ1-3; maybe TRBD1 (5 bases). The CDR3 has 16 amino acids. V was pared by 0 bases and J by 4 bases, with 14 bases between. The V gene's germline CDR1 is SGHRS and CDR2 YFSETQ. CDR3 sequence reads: CASSLVGPHRGNTIYF. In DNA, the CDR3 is TGCGCCAGCAGCTTGGTAGGCCCTCACAGGGGAAACACCATATATTTT.

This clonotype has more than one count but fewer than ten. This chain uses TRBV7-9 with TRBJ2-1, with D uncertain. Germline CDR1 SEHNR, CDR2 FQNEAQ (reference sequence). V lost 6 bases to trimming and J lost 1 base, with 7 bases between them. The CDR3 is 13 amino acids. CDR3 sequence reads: CASSGGSYNEQFF. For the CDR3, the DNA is TGTGCCAGCAGTGGTGGTTCCTACAATGAGCAGTTCTTC.

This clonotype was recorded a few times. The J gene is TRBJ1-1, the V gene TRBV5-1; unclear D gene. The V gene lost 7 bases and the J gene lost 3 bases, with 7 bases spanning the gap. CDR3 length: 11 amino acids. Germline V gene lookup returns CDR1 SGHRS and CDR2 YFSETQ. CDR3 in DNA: TGCGCCAGCGCAGGTTACACTGAAGCTTTCTTT. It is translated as CASAGYTEAFF. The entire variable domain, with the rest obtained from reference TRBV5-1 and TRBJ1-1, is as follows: KAGVTQTPRYLIKTRGQQVTLSCSPISGHRSVSWYQQTPGQGLQFLFEYFSETQRNKGNFPGRFSGRQFSNSRSEMNVSTLELGDSALYLCASAGYTEAFFGQGTRLTVV.

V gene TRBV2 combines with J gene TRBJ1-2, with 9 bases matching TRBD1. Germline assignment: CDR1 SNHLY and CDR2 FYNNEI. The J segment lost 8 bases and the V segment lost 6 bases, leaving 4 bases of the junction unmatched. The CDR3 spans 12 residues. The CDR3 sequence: CASRGQGSGYTF. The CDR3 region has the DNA TGTGCCAGCAGGGGACAGGGTAGCGGCTACACCTTC. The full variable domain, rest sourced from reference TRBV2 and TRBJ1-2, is EPEVTQTPSHQVTQMGQEVILRCVPISNHLYFYWYRQILGQKVEFLVSFYNNEISEKSEIFDDQFSVERPDGSNFTLKIRSTKLEDSAMYFCASRGQGSGYTFGSGTRLTVV.